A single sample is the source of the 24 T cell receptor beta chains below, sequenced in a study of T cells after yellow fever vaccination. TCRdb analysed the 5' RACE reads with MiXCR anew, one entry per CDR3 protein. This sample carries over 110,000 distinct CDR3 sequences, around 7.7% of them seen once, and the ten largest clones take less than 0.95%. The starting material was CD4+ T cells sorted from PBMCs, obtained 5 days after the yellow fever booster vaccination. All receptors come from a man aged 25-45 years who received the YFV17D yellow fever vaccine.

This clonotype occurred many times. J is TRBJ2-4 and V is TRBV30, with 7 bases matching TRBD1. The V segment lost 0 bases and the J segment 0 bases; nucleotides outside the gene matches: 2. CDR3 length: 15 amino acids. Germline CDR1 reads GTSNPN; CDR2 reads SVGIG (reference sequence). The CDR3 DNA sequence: TGTGCCTGGAGTGTAGGGGGCCTAGCCAAAAACATTCAGTACTTC. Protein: CAWSVGGLAKNIQYF.

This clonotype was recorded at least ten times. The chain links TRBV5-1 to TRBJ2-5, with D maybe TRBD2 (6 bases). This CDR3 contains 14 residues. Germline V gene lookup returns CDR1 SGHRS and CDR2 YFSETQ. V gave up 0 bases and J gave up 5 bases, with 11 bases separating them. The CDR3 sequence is CASSLGGRTETQYF. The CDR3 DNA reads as TGCGCCAGCAGCTTGGGTGGGAGGACGGAGACCCAGTACTTC.

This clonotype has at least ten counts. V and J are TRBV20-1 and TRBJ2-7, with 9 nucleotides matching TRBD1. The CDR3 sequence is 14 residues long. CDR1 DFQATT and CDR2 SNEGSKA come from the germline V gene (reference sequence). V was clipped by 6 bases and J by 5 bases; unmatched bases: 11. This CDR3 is CSASSGGQGDEQYF. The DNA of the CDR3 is TGCAGTGCCTCATCTGGGGGACAGGGCGACGAGCAGTACTTC.

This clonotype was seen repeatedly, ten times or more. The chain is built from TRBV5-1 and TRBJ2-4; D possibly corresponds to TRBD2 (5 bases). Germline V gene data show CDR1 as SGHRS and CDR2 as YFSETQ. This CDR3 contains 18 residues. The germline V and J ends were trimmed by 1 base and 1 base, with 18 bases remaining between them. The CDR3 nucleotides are TGCGCCAGCAGCTTGAGGGCAGTGAGGGAATCGGCCAAAAACATTCAGTACTTC. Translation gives CASSLRAVRESAKNIQYF.

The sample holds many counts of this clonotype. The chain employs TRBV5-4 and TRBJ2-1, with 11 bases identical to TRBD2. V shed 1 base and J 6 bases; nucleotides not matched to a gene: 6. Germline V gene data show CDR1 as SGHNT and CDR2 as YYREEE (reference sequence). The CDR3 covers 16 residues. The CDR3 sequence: CASSLPPSGRINEQFF. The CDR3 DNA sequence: TGTGCCAGCAGCTTGCCGCCTAGCGGGAGGATCAATGAGCAGTTCTTC.

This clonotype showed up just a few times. CDR3 region: CASSPAGSSAYSYNEQFF. The CDR3 region has the DNA TGCGCCAGCAGCCCGGCGGGCTCTAGCGCCTACTCCTACAATGAGCAGTTCTTC. The rearrangement links TRBV5-1 to TRBJ2-1; D is possibly TRBD2 (6 bases). Trimming left V 4 bases short and J 0 bases short, with 20 bases between. CDR3 size: 18 residues. The germline V gene has CDR1 SGHRS and CDR2 YFSETQ.

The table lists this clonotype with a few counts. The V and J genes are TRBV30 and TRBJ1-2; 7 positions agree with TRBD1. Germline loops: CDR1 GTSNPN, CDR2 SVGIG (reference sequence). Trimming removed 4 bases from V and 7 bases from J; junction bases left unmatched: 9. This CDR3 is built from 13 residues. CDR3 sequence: CAWTPQTGAGYTF. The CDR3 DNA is TGTGCCTGGACCCCCCAAACAGGGGCTGGCTACACCTTC. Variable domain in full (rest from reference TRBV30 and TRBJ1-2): SQTIHQWPATLVQPVGSPLSLECTVEGTSNPNLYWYRQAAGRGLQLLFYSVGIGQISSEVPQNLSASRPQDRQFILSSKKLLLSDSGFYLCAWTPQTGAGYTFGSGTRLTVV.

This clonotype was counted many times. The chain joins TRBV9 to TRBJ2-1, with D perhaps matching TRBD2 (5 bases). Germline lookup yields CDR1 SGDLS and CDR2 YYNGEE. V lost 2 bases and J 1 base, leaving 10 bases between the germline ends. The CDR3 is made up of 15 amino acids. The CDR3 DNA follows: TGTGCCAGCAGCGTGCTACTAGGATCCTACAATGAGCAGTTCTTC. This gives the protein CASSVLLGSYNEQFF.

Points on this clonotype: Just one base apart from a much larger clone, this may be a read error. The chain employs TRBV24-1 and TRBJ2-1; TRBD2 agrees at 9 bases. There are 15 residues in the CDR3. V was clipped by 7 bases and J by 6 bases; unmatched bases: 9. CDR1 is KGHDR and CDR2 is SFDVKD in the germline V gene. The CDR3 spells CATSRIAGDFNEQFF. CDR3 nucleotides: TGTGCCACCAGCCGTATAGCGGGAGACTTCAATGAGCAGTTCTTC.

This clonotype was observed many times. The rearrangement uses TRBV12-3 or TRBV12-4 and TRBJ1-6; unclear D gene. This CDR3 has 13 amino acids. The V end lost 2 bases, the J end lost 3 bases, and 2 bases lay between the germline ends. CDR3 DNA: TGTGCCAGCAGTTTACTCTATAATTCACCCCTCCACTTT. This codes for CASSLLYNSPLHF.

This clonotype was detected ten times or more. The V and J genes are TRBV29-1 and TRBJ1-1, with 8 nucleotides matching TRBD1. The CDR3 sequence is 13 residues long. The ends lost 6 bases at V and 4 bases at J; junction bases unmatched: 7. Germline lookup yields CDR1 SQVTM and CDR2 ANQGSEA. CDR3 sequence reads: CSVGRGQGTEAFF. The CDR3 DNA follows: TGCAGCGTGGGCAGGGGGCAAGGCACTGAAGCTTTCTTT. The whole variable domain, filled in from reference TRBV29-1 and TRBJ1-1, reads SAVISQKPSRDICQRGTSLTIQCQVDSQVTMMFWYRQQPGQSLTLIATANQGSEATYESGFVIDKFPISRPNLTFSTLTVSNMSPEDSSIYLCSVGRGQGTEAFFGQGTRLTVV.

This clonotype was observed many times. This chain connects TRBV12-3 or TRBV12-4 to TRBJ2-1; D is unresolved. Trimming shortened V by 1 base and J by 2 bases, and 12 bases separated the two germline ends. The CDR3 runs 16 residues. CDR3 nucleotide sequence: TGTGCCAGCAGTTTAGTGGAAGCTTCAGCCTACAATGAGCAGTTCTTC. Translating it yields CASSLVEASAYNEQFF.

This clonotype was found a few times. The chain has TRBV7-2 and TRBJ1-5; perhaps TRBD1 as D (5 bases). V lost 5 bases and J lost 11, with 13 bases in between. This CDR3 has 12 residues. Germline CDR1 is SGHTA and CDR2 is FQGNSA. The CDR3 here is CASSPTGGTQHF. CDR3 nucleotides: TGTGCCAGCAGCCCCACCGGGGGGACCCAGCATTTT.

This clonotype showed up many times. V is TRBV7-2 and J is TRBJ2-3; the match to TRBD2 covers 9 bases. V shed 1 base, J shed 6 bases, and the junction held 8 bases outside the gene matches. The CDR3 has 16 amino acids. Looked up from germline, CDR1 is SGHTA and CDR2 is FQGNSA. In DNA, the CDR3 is TGTGCCAGCAGCTTAGGCTTGCTAGCGGGATTTGATACGCAGTATTTT. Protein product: CASSLGLLAGFDTQYF.

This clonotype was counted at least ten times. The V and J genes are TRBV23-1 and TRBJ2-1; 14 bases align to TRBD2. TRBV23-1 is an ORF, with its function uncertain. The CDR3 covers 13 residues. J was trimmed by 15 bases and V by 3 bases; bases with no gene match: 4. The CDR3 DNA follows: TGCGCCAGCAGTCAGGGACTAGCGGGAGTCCCGTTCTTC. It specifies CASSQGLAGVPFF.

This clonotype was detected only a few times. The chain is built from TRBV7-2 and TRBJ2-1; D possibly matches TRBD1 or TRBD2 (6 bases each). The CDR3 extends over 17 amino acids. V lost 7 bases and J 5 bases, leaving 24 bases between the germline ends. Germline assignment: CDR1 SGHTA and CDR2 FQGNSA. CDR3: CASTSGAFQSPNNEQFF. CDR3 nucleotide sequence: TGTGCCAGCACCTCGGGGGCTTTCCAATCGCCTAACAATGAGCAGTTCTTC.

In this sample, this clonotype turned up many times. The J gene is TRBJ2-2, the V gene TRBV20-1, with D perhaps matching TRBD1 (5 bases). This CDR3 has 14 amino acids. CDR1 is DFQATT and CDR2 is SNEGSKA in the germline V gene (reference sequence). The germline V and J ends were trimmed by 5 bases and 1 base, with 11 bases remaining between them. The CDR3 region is CSALRAGNTGELFF. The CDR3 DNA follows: TGCAGTGCTCTCAGGGCAGGGAACACCGGGGAGCTGTTTTTT.

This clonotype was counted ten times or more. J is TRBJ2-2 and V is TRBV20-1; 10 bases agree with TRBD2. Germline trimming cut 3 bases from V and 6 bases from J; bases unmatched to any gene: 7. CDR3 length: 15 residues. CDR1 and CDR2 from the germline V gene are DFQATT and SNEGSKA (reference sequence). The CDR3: CSASSGRRRAGELFF. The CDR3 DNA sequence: TGCAGTGCTAGTAGCGGGAGGAGGAGGGCCGGGGAGCTGTTTTTT.

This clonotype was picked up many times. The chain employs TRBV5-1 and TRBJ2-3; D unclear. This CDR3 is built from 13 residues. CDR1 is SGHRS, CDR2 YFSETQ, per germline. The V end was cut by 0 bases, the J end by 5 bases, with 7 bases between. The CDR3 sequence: CASSLDLRDTQYF. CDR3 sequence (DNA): TGCGCCAGCAGCTTGGATCTTCGAGATACGCAGTATTTT.

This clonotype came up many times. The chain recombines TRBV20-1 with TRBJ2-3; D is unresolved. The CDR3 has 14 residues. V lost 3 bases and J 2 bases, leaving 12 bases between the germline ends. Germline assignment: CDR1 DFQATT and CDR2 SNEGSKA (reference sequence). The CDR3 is CSASQGSYTDTQYF. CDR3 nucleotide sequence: TGCAGTGCTAGTCAAGGCAGTTACACAGATACGCAGTATTTT.

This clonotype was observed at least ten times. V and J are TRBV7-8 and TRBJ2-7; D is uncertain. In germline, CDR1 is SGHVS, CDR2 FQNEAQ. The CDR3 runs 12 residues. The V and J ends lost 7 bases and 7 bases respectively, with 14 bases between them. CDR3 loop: CASTTSRVEQYF. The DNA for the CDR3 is TGTGCCAGCACCACTTCCCGGGTTGAGCAGTACTTC.

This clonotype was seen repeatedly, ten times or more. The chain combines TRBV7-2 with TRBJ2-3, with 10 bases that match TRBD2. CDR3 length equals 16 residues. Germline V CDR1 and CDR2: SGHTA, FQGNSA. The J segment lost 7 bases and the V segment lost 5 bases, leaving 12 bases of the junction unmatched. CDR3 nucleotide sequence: TGTGCCAGCAGCAAAGAAGTAGCGGGAGGAAGAAATACGCAGTATTTT. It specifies CASSKEVAGGRNTQYF.

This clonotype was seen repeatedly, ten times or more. The DNA for the CDR3 is TGTGCCAGTAGTATCGTGGCGGGAGCCCCCACAGATACGCAGTATTTT. Translating it yields CASSIVAGAPTDTQYF. The chain joins TRBV19 to TRBJ2-3; 7 nucleotides line up with TRBD2. This CDR3 is 16 amino acids long. Trimming took 3 bases from V and 2 from J; bases not matched to a gene: 8. Germline CDR1 LNHDA, CDR2 SQIVND (reference sequence).

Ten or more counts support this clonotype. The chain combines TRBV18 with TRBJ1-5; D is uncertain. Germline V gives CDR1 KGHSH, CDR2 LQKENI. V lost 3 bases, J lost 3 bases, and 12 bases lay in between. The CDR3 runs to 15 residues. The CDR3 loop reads CASSPRGEFNQPQHF. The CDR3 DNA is TGTGCCAGCTCACCTCGCGGGGAATTCAATCAGCCCCAGCATTTT.